This T cell receptor (beta chain) is drawn from a study of cytomegalovirus exposure and HLA in healthy donors. Broader study findings: Cytomegalovirus association was listed for 150 or so TCR beta chains. Immune exposure was documented only through CMV serostatus.

The trim removed 7 bases at V and 7 bases at J, leaving 12 bases unmatched. Germline-derived CDR1 and CDR2 are ENHRY and SYGVKD. CDR3 length equals 16 residues. The study ran its PCR with 60 Vbeta and 13 Jbeta primers. The protocol was immunoSEQ multiplex PCR, while the TCRdb copy is restricted to in-frame clones and leaves out a portion. The sample consists of approximately 100,000 clones, roughly 80% of them appearing once. Concerning this clone itself: Its antigen is not known.

This receptor was taken from a male donor in good health and CMV-seropositive. The chain combines TRBV10-3 with TRBJ2-1; 11 nucleotides line up with TRBD2. Sequenced input: PBMCs. Here the CDR3 DNA reads TGTGCCATCACGAAGGGTCTAGCGGGGGGCCATAATGAGCAGTTCTTC. It encodes CAITKGLAGGHNEQFF.